This is a list of T cell receptor beta chains from one sample in a study of CD8 T cells in Susac syndrome. TCRdb ran MiXCR on the immunoSEQ multiplex PCR reads and lists one entry per CDR3 protein. In the table there are fewer than 200,000 distinct CDR3 sequences, less than 95% of which are singletons. The specimen was CD4+ T cells from PBMCs. The receptor set was obtained from a human donor in good health. Each CDR3 is given with its conserved first and last residue. A D gene is named only where the DNA matches it firmly. Part of the rows lack a size; the others show once, few, many or a class for expanded clones.

V,size,J,D,DNA,CDR3
TRBV20-1,-,TRBJ2-7,-,TGCAGTGCCGGCTTAGCGGAACCCTACGAGCAGTACTTC,CSAGLAEPYEQYF
TRBV11-2,-,TRBJ1-2,TRBD1,TGTGCCAGCAGCTTAGCCCGACAGGGAGCTAACTATGGCTACACCTTC,CASSLARQGANYGYTF
TRBV11-2,-,TRBJ1-5,-,TGTGCCAGCAGCTTAGAAAGGAGTCCCAATCAGCCCCAGCATTTT,CASSLERSPNQPQHF
TRBV7-2,-,TRBJ2-1,-,TGTGCCAGCAGCGTAATTACGCGGAATGAGCAGTTCTTC,CASSVITRNEQFF
TRBV20-1,-,TRBJ2-7,-,TGCAGTGCTAGACCTGGGACCAGAGTCTCCGAGCAGTACTTC,CSARPGTRVSEQYF
TRBV18,-,TRBJ2-7,-,TGTGCCAGCTCACCCGCGACTGGAACCTACGAGCAGTACTTC,CASSPATGTYEQYF
TRBV5-6,-,TRBJ2-1,-,TGTGCCAGCAGCTTAAACAGGGAGCAGTTCTTC,CASSLNREQFF
TRBV7-9,once,TRBJ2-7,TRBD1,TGTGCCAGCAGCTTCACCGGGACAGGGGTCCACGAGCAGTACTTC,CASSFTGTGVHEQYF
TRBV29-1,-,TRBJ2-5,-,TGCAGCGCCCGACAGGCCCAACGAGAGACCCAGTACTTC,CSARQAQRETQYF
TRBV20-1,-,TRBJ1-1,-,TGCAGTGTTATAGCCAGGGACACTGAAGCTTTCTTT,CSVIARDTEAFF
TRBV5-4,once,TRBJ2-1,-,TGTGCCAGCACCAACCTTTTAAGGGACCGCAATCACAATGAGCAGTTCTTC,CASTNLLRDRNHNEQFF
TRBV30,few,TRBJ2-1,TRBD1,TGTGCCTGGAGTCCTACGGGACAGGAGCAGTTCTTC,CAWSPTGQEQFF
TRBV28,-,TRBJ1-5,TRBD1,TGTGCCAGCAGTTTAACAGGGGTTTCTGGCAATCAGCCCCAGCATTTT,CASSLTGVSGNQPQHF
TRBV20-1,-,TRBJ2-7,-,TGCAGTGCTAGAGCTTGGGGCGCTCAAGGCGACGAGCAGTACTTC,CSARAWGAQGDEQYF
TRBV20-1,-,TRBJ2-1,TRBD2,TGCAGTGCTATAGCGGGGGGAAGAGATGAGCAGTTCTTC,CSAIAGGRDEQFF
TRBV29-1,few,TRBJ2-7,-,TGCAGCGTTAAGGCCGGGAACTGGTTCGAGCAGTACTTC,CSVKAGNWFEQYF
TRBV15,-,TRBJ2-7,TRBD1,TGTGCCACCAGCATTGGACAGGGGTACGAGCAGTACTTC,CATSIGQGYEQYF
TRBV27,-,TRBJ1-5,TRBD1,TGTGCCAGCAGTTTATCCATGACAGGGGTGGGTCAGCCCCAGCATTTT,CASSLSMTGVGQPQHF
TRBV3-1,once,TRBJ2-1,TRBD2,TGTGCCAGCAGCCAATGGGGTCAGCGGGAGACGAATGAGCAGTTCTTC,CASSQWGQRETNEQFF
TRBV6-2/TRBV6-3,-,TRBJ2-1,TRBD2,TGTGCCAGCAGTTACACGGCGGGAGGGCCTTCCTACAATGAGCAGTTCTTC,CASSYTAGGPSYNEQFF
TRBV15,-,TRBJ2-3,-,TGTGCCACCAGTCCCGGTCCCAGAACGCAGTATTTT,CATSPGPRTQYF
TRBV5-4,-,TRBJ2-2,-,TGTGCCAGCAGCTTGTCCCGGGGGCGGGCCGGGGAGCTGTTTTTT,CASSLSRGRAGELFF
TRBV19,-,TRBJ2-1,-,TGTGCCAGTAAAGGCGGGATTGGGGCCTACAATGAGCAGTTCTTC,CASKGGIGAYNEQFF
TRBV19,-,TRBJ2-3,-,TGTGCCACCCAGGGCTTCTCTGGCACAGATATGCAGTATTTT,CATQGFSGTDMQYF
TRBV7-9,once,TRBJ2-4,TRBD1,TGTGCCAGCAGCTCCCGGGACAGGGGGCCGGTGGCCAAAAACATTCAGTACTTC,CASSSRDRGPVAKNIQYF
TRBV3-1,-,TRBJ2-7,TRBD2,TGTGCCAGCAGCCAAGGACTAGCGGGCTACGAGCAGTACTTC,CASSQGLAGYEQYF
TRBV18,-,TRBJ2-3,-,TGTGCCAGCTCCTTCGCCGATACAGATACGCAGTATTTT,CASSFADTDTQYF
TRBV28,once,TRBJ2-3,-,TGTGCCAGCAGAGTTCCGGGAACCACAGATACGCAGTATTTT,CASRVPGTTDTQYF
TRBV29-1,-,TRBJ2-7,TRBD1,TGCAGCGTTGTTGCTCCCCGGGACAGCTACGAGCAGTACTTC,CSVVAPRDSYEQYF
TRBV19,once,TRBJ2-1,-,TGTGCCAGTAGTACCGGGACGGCCAATGAGCAGTTCTTC,CASSTGTANEQFF
TRBV20-1,-,TRBJ1-2,TRBD1,TGCAGTGCTAGTGTGGGGACAGATTATGGCTACACCTTC,CSASVGTDYGYTF
TRBV24-1,-,TRBJ2-3,-,TGTGCCACCAGTGATGTGACGGATACGCAGTATTTT,CATSDVTDTQYF
TRBV12-3/TRBV12-4,-,TRBJ2-6,TRBD2,TGTGCCAGCAGTCTCCTTGGTAGCGGGAGAAACGGGGCCAACGTCCTGACTTTC,CASSLLGSGRNGANVLTF
TRBV20-1,-,TRBJ1-2,TRBD1,TGCAGTGCTAGTGCCCCGGGACAGGGGTTTGGCTACACCTTC,CSASAPGQGFGYTF
TRBV28,-,TRBJ2-3,TRBD2,TGTGCCAGCACCTCTGGACTAGCGGGCCTCACAGATACGCAGTATTTT,CASTSGLAGLTDTQYF
TRBV29-1,-,TRBJ2-5,-,TGCAGCGTCGAAGGGGGGGTACAGAACCAAGAGACCCAGTACTTC,CSVEGGVQNQETQYF
TRBV7-3,-,TRBJ2-2,TRBD2,TGTGCCAGCAGCTTAACTTCGGGACTACCTAACACCGGGGAGCTGTTTTTT,CASSLTSGLPNTGELFF
TRBV12-3/TRBV12-4,once,TRBJ2-7,-,TGTGCCAGCAGTTTGGCAGGGTATGGCGAGCAGTACTTC,CASSLAGYGEQYF
TRBV20-1,-,TRBJ2-7,-,TGCAGTGTGGGCAGGGGTAACGAGCAGTACTTC,CSVGRGNEQYF
TRBV30,-,TRBJ1-1,-,TGTGCCTGGAGTGTGAACGGGGACACTGAAGCTTTCTTT,CAWSVNGDTEAFF